A single sample is the source of the 18 T cell receptor beta chains below, sequenced in a study of blood T cell repertoires in COVID-19. Assay: immunoSEQ multiplex PCR; the TCRdb copy retains only in-frame clones and omits some. The sample includes about 140,000 clones, 75% to 80% of them seen just once. Source material: PBMCs or T cells enriched from blood (not recorded which). These receptors were obtained from a woman aged 45-65 years who had recovered from COVID-19.

This clone turned up a few times. The genes are TRBV12-3 or TRBV12-4 and TRBJ1-2; perhaps TRBD1 as D (6 bases). V dropped 6 bases and J dropped 3 bases, with 8 bases sitting between them. The CDR3 length is 12 residues. CDR3 DNA sequence: TGTGCCAGCAGCAGGGGAGACTATGGCTACACCTTC. It yields the protein CASSRGDYGYTF.

This chain links TRBV5-1 with TRBJ2-1; D is possibly TRBD2 (5 bases). The CDR3 contains 13 residues. CDR1 is SGHRS, CDR2 YFSETQ, per germline. Trimming took off 9 bases at V and 2 bases at J, with 12 bases between the two ends. The DNA for the CDR3 is TGCGCCACTGGGAGAGATACCTACAATGAGCAGTTCTTC. The encoded protein is CATGRDTYNEQFF.

The J gene is TRBJ2-3, the V gene TRBV28, with 7 bases that match TRBD2. The V gene end was trimmed by 8 bases and the J gene end by 1 base; junction bases not matched to a gene: 9. Germline CDR1 and CDR2: MDHEN and SYDVKM. The CDR3 extends over 15 amino acids. CDR3 nucleotides: TGTGCCAGCGAAATTCTCGCGGGGGGCACAGATACGCAGTATTTT. Encoded protein: CASEILAGGTDTQYF.

The V and J genes are TRBV18 and TRBJ1-2; TRBD1 is a possible D gene (5 bases). The V end lost 5 bases, the J end lost 7 bases, and 11 bases lay between the germline ends. CDR3 length: 12 amino acids. Per germline, CDR1 KGHSH and CDR2 LQKENI. The CDR3 is CASSIQGGGYTF. DNA for the CDR3: TGTGCCAGCTCAATTCAGGGCGGTGGCTACACCTTC. Complete variable domain (other parts from reference TRBV18 and TRBJ1-2): NAGVMQNPRHLVRRRGQEARLRCSPMKGHSHVYWYRQLPEEGLKFMVYLQKENIIDESGMPKERFSAEFPKEGPSILRIQQVVRGDSAAYFCASSIQGGGYTFGSGTRLTVV.

This sequence joins TRBV14 and TRBJ2-5; D is perhaps TRBD2 (6 bases). CDR1 SGHDN and CDR2 FVKESK come from the germline V gene. CDR3 length: 18 amino acids. The V gene lost 5 bases and the J gene lost 4 bases, with 26 bases spanning the gap. The CDR3 DNA sequence: TGTGCCAGCAGCAAAATAACTGGCACGGGGGAATTGGCAGAGACCCAGTACTTC. It specifies CASSKITGTGELAETQYF.

This clone was seen more than once but under ten times. V gene TRBV9 combines with J gene TRBJ1-2; 10 bases align to TRBD1. V lost 4 bases, J lost 5 bases, and 5 bases stayed unmatched. This CDR3 is 14 amino acids long. The germline V gene has CDR1 SGDLS and CDR2 YYNGEE. The CDR3 bases are TGTGCCAGCAGCCTGGGGGACAGGGGATATGGCTACACCTTC. This translates into CASSLGDRGYGYTF. The variable domain in full, with the rest retrieved from reference TRBV9 and TRBJ1-2, is DSGVTQTPKHLITATGQRVTLRCSPRSGDLSVYWYQQSLDQGLQFLIQYYNGEERAKGNILERFSAQQFPDLHSELNLSSLELGDSALYFCASSLGDRGYGYTFGSGTRLTVV.

Note on this clone: Given a much more abundant clone one base away, this may be a read error. The V and J genes are TRBV5-4 and TRBJ1-5; the D is unclear. V lost 4 bases to trimming and J lost 0 bases, with 5 bases between them. CDR3 length: 13 amino acids. Germline assignment: CDR1 SGHNT and CDR2 YYREEE (reference sequence). The CDR3 DNA reads as TGTGCCAGCAGCAGAGATAGCAATCAGCCCCAGCATTTT. Protein product: CASSRDSNQPQHF.

Here the CDR3 reads CASTVWTEAFF. In nucleotides, the CDR3 is TGTGCCTCGACAGTTTGGACTGAAGCTTTCTTT. The chain combines TRBV30 with TRBJ1-1; D possibly corresponds to TRBD1 (5 bases). The CDR3 has 11 residues. From germline, CDR1 is GTSNPN and CDR2 SVGIG (reference sequence). Trimming cost V 7 bases and J 5 bases, with 11 bases left between them.

The chain employs TRBV6-5 and TRBJ1-2; 7 bases are shared with TRBD1. The V and J ends lost 0 bases and 4 bases, in that order; junction bases with no gene match: 5. The length of the CDR3 is 15 residues. Germline values: CDR1 MNHEY, CDR2 SVGAGI. The CDR3, as DNA: TGTGCCAGCAGTTACTCGACAGGGAAGGCCTATGGCTACACCTTC. Residues: CASSYSTGKAYGYTF.

The chain has TRBV29-1 and TRBJ1-3; D remains ambiguous. Per germline, CDR1 SQVTM and CDR2 ANQGSEA. Trimming left V 4 bases short and J 0 bases short, with 13 bases between. This CDR3 is 15 amino acids long. In DNA, the CDR3 is TGCAGCGTTGGGGTCGGGAGTCTCTCTGGAAACACCATATATTTT. Residues: CSVGVGSLSGNTIYF.

This sequence joins TRBV7-9 and TRBJ2-1, with D tentatively TRBD2 (5 bases). V was clipped by 7 bases and J by 14 bases, with 15 bases between them. The CDR3 runs to 11 residues. CDR1 and CDR2 (germline): SEHNR, FQNEAQ (reference sequence). The CDR3 loop is CASTPGVGKFF. The CDR3 region has the DNA TGTGCCAGCACCCCCGGGGTCGGAAAGTTCTTC.

The V and J genes are TRBV30 and TRBJ2-3, with D hard to call. The CDR3 is 14 residues long. With 1 base removed from V and 2 bases from J, the gap between germline ends came to 10 bases. The germline V gene has CDR1 GTSNPN and CDR2 SVGIG (reference sequence). The CDR3 sequence is CAWSENRNTDTQYF. The CDR3 coding sequence is TGTGCCTGGAGTGAGAACAGAAACACAGATACGCAGTATTTT.

J is TRBJ1-4 and V is TRBV10-3; 7 bases line up with TRBD1. The CDR3 totals 16 residues. Germline loops: CDR1 ENHRY, CDR2 SYGVKD. Germline trimming cut 2 bases from V and 5 bases from J; bases unmatched to any gene: 8. The CDR3 here is CAISEVKGQRNEKLFF. CDR3 sequence (DNA): TGTGCCATCAGTGAGGTAAAGGGACAGAGGAATGAAAAACTGTTTTTT.

The chain uses TRBV5-1 and TRBJ1-2; D might be TRBD1 (5 bases). The CDR3 runs 15 residues. Germline V gene sequence: CDR1 SGHRS, CDR2 YFSETQ. V dropped 0 bases and J dropped 8 bases, with 17 bases sitting between them. The CDR3 nucleotides are TGCGCCAGCAGCTTGGGACAGAGTAGGCGTGAAGGCTACACCTTC. The encoded protein is CASSLGQSRREGYTF. Full variable domain (missing parts from reference TRBV5-1 and TRBJ1-2): KAGVTQTPRYLIKTRGQQVTLSCSPISGHRSVSWYQQTPGQGLQFLFEYFSETQRNKGNFPGRFSGRQFSNSRSEMNVSTLELGDSALYLCASSLGQSRREGYTFGSGTRLTVV.

The V and J genes are TRBV7-8 and TRBJ2-5; D possibly corresponds to TRBD2 (6 bases). The length of the CDR3 is 14 residues. Germline V lookup: CDR1 SGHVS, CDR2 FQNEAQ. V lost 1 base and J 5 bases, leaving 11 bases between the germline ends. CDR3 nucleotide sequence: TGTGCCAGCAGCTTAGTAAAGGGGAGGGAGACCCAGTACTTC. Protein: CASSLVKGRETQYF. The entire variable domain, with the rest obtained from reference TRBV7-8 and TRBJ2-5, is as follows: GAGVSQSPRYKVAKRGQDVALRCDPISGHVSLFWYQQALGQGPEFLTYFQNEAQLDKSGLPSDRFFAERPEGSVSTLKIQRTQQEDSAVYLCASSLVKGRETQYFGPGTRLLVL.

The chain employs TRBV2 and TRBJ2-1, with 9 nucleotides matching TRBD1. The J segment lost 6 bases and the V segment lost 4 bases, leaving 7 bases of the junction unmatched. This CDR3 spans 15 amino acids. The V gene's germline CDR1 is SNHLY and CDR2 FYNNEI. CDR3 loop: CASSGTGAVGNEQFF. CDR3 DNA sequence: TGTGCCAGCAGTGGGACAGGGGCGGTGGGCAATGAGCAGTTCTTC.

This rearrangement joins TRBV27 to TRBJ1-5; no reliable D call. V was clipped by 0 bases and J by 0 bases, with 9 bases between them. The CDR3 has 16 amino acids. Germline loops: CDR1 MNHEY, CDR2 SMNVEV (reference sequence). The CDR3, as DNA: TGTGCCAGCAGTTTATCGATCCGGTTTAGCAATCAGCCCCAGCATTTT. It codes for CASSLSIRFSNQPQHF.

The chain recombines TRBV5-1 with TRBJ2-7; 10 bases line up with TRBD2. J lost 4 bases, V lost 0 bases, and 13 bases had no gene match. This CDR3 spans 18 amino acids. From germline, CDR1 is SGHRS and CDR2 YFSETQ. DNA for the CDR3: TGCGCCAGCAGCTTGGCCGGGGTTAGCGGGAGGACAACTTACGAGCAGTACTTC. Translated, it gives CASSLAGVSGRTTYEQYF. Based on the CDR3 plus reference TRBV5-1 and TRBJ2-7, the full variable domain is KAGVTQTPRYLIKTRGQQVTLSCSPISGHRSVSWYQQTPGQGLQFLFEYFSETQRNKGNFPGRFSGRQFSNSRSEMNVSTLELGDSALYLCASSLAGVSGRTTYEQYFGPGTRLTVT.